This T cell receptor (beta chain) derives from a study of metastatic and nonmetastatic thyroid tumors. As for the study in general: Both malignant and benign thyroid patients supplied peripheral blood and tumor or nodule tissue samples, across which the repertoires of these patients were then compared. Study conclusions and caveats: Relative to benign nodules, malignant thyroid tumors were reportedly characterized by significantly elevated TCR beta diversity in blood and tumor.

About this clone: Its target is not known. One base away lies a much larger clone, so this may be a sequencing read error.

Authors' processing steps: A classifier for distant metastasis in papillary thyroid cancer was constructed using CDR3 differences observed across clinicopathological groups. MiXCR reprocessed the PCR reads for TCRdb. TCRdb assigned the V and J calls; the authors' analysis was not used. The top ten hold around 9% of the sample, which has around 59,000 clones, 16% seen once. V was cut by 0 bases and J by 1 base, with 10 bases left in between. This CDR3 has 15 amino acids. Looked up from germline, CDR1 is SGHDT and CDR2 is YYEEEE. Thyroid surgery took place with no prior treatment in any patient. The TCR comes from a male donor with papillary thyroid cancer or a benign thyroid nodule (not recorded which). Some clones in this sample may be carry-over from other donors' samples. The sample consisted of blood. The rearrangement links TRBV5-6 to TRBJ1-1; D might be TRBD1 (6 bases). CDR3 region: CASSLDVQGNTEAFF. The CDR3 DNA reads TGTGCCAGCAGCTTGGATGTACAGGGGAACACTGAAGCTTTCTTT.